The 2 T cell receptor beta chains below come from one sample, sequenced in a study of metastatic and nonmetastatic thyroid tumors. Each patient came to thyroid surgery without any prior treatment (of any kind). With MiXCR, TCRdb called clones anew from the PCR reads. The data hold around 35,000 clones, with roughly 15% observed a single time. Specimen: blood. The receptor source for this set is a female donor with papillary thyroid cancer or a benign thyroid nodule (not recorded which). Some clones in this sample may be carry-over from other donors' samples.

This clone was observed at least ten times. The genes are TRBV7-2 and TRBJ2-3; D is perhaps TRBD1 (5 bases). V dropped 2 bases and J dropped 5 bases, with 11 bases sitting between them. CDR3 length equals 14 residues. CDR1 is SGHTA and CDR2 is FQGNSA in the germline V gene. The CDR3, as DNA: TGTGCCAGCAGCTTAACCAGGGTAGGAGATACGCAGTATTTT. This encodes CASSLTRVGDTQYF.

This clone appeared a single time. The chain is built from TRBV20-1 and TRBJ2-1, with 10 bases lining up with TRBD2. CDR1 is DFQATT and CDR2 is SNEGSKA in the germline V gene (reference sequence). This CDR3 has 17 residues. The ends lost 6 bases at V and 8 bases at J; junction bases unmatched: 19. The CDR3 nucleotides read TGCAGTGCCAAGGACAGGTTCACTAGCGGGAAGGTCTATGAGCAGTTCTTC. Translated: CSAKDRFTSGKVYEQFF.